A single sample gave rise to the 10 T cell receptor beta chains below, sequenced in a study of identical twins. TCRdb fed the 5' RACE reads into MiXCR, producing one record per CDR3 protein. The sample includes a few hundred thousand distinct CDR3 sequences, roughly 10% seen only once; the top ten take under 9.5%. The sequenced material came from naive T cells sorted from blood. Receptors were obtained from a woman between 45 and 65 years old in good health.

This rearrangement joins TRBV7-2 to TRBJ2-1; 7 nucleotides align to TRBD1. V was clipped by 2 bases and J by 0 bases; unmatched bases: 7. The CDR3 totals 17 residues. Per the germline V gene, CDR1 is SGHTA and CDR2 is FQGNSA. CDR3 sequence: CASSLFARDSSYNEQFF. DNA of the CDR3: TGTGCCAGCAGCTTATTCGCCCGGGACAGCTCCTACAATGAGCAGTTCTTC.

This clonotype was observed a few times. The rearrangement joins TRBV7-3 to TRBJ2-6; D is possibly TRBD1 (5 bases). V was shortened by 8 bases and J by 4 bases, with 15 bases between the two germline ends. The length of the CDR3 is 15 residues. CDR1 is SGHTA, CDR2 FQGTGA, per germline. CDR3 DNA: TGTGCCAGCCAAACCCAGGGTCGGGGGGCCAACGTCCTGACTTTC. Its translation: CASQTQGRGANVLTF.

This sequence joins TRBV20-1 and TRBJ2-7; 8 bases line up with TRBD2. There are 15 residues in the CDR3. Trimming took 0 bases from V and 3 from J; bases not matched to a gene: 7. In germline, CDR1 is DFQATT, CDR2 SNEGSKA (reference sequence). The CDR3 spells CSARDPGRGVYEQYF. The CDR3 nucleotides read TGCAGTGCTAGAGATCCCGGGAGGGGAGTCTACGAGCAGTACTTC.

Only a few counts were recorded for this clonotype. J is TRBJ1-6 and V is TRBV20-1, with a tentative D call TRBD1 (6 bases). Germline V gene sequence: CDR1 DFQATT, CDR2 SNEGSKA (reference sequence). The CDR3 contains 13 residues. The germline V and J ends were trimmed by 3 bases and 9 bases, with 12 bases remaining between them. The CDR3 sequence is CSASGTSSSPLHF. CDR3 in DNA: TGCAGTGCTAGTGGGACATCCAGTTCACCCCTCCACTTT.

This clonotype was counted between two and nine times. This chain uses TRBV4-1 with TRBJ1-5; possible D gene TRBD1, 6 bases. V dropped 0 bases and J dropped 6 bases, with 12 bases sitting between them. CDR1 is MGHRA and CDR2 is YSYEKL in the germline V gene. This CDR3 has 15 amino acids. The DNA for the CDR3 is TGCGCCAGCAGCCAAGATACAGGGATAGGTCAGCCCCAGCATTTT. Residues: CASSQDTGIGQPQHF.

In this sample, this clonotype turned up a few times. The chain uses TRBV12-3 or TRBV12-4 and TRBJ1-1; D may be TRBD1 (5 bases). The CDR3 length is 11 residues. With 6 bases removed from V and 9 bases from J, the gap between germline ends came to 11 bases. The CDR3 DNA reads TGTGCCAGCAGCCAGGGCTCCAAAGCTTTCTTT. Its protein product is CASSQGSKAFF.

This clonotype was recorded at least ten times. The chain uses TRBV3-1 and TRBJ1-2; no clear D gene. In germline, CDR1 is LGHDT, CDR2 YNNKEL (reference sequence). The CDR3 sequence is 13 residues long. Trimming stripped 8 bases from V and 7 bases from J, with 17 bases between. The CDR3, as DNA: TGTGCCAGCTCCCGGCAGGAAACGGCTGGCTACACCTTC. It translates to CASSRQETAGYTF.

For this clonotype: With a much larger clone just one base away, this may be a read error. The rearrangement joins TRBV29-1 to TRBJ2-1; D is possibly TRBD1 (7 bases). V lost 3 bases and J 3 bases, leaving 18 bases between the germline ends. This CDR3 is built from 16 residues. Per germline, CDR1 SQVTM and CDR2 ANQGSEA. CDR3 sequence reads: CSVEAEARGVYNEQFF. CDR3 coding DNA: TGCAGCGTTGAGGCCGAGGCCAGGGGGGTCTACAATGAGCAGTTCTTC.

The chain combines TRBV29-1 with TRBJ1-4, with 8 bases identical to TRBD1. J gave up 8 bases and V 7 bases, and 9 bases lay outside the gene matches. CDR3 length equals 13 residues. Germline CDR1 is SQVTM and CDR2 is ANQGSEA. CDR3 sequence (DNA): TGCAGCGCAGAAGGACAGGGCGGAGAAAAACTGTTTTTT. Its translation is CSAEGQGGEKLFF. Filled out from reference TRBV29-1 and TRBJ1-4, the complete variable domain reads SAVISQKPSRDICQRGTSLTIQCQVDSQVTMMFWYRQQPGQSLTLIATANQGSEATYESGFVIDKFPISRPNLTFSTLTVSNMSPEDSSIYLCSAEGQGGEKLFFGSGTQLSVL.

This clonotype came up a few times. The rearrangement uses TRBV12-3 or TRBV12-4 and TRBJ2-3; the D is unclear. The CDR3 covers 15 residues. V lost 3 bases to trimming and J lost 9 bases, with 19 bases between them. CDR3 bases: TGTGCCAGCAGTTTCCTCCACGGATCCCCCCGCACGCAGTATTTT. It yields the protein CASSFLHGSPRTQYF.